This T cell receptor (beta chain) is from a study of regulatory T cells in long-lasting Graves disease. Study observations and caveats: New patients shared fewer public clonotypes (approximately 1,000) than persistent patients did (about 3,000).

As for time point: persistent/refractory GD, antithyroid drugs over 5 years with positive TRAb. After RNA was extracted from PBMCs, the TCR library was made from it. Peripheral blood, around 9.4 milliliters of it, was drawn into EDTA tubes. Remarks on this clonotype: What it binds is not known.

Relying on iRepertoire HTBI primers and Arm-PCR of CDR3 regions, the team built TCR beta libraries. TCRdb analysed the multiplex PCR reads with MiXCR anew, one entry per CDR3 protein. Altogether about 660,000 distinct CDR3 sequences are present, about 32% being singletons, with the ten largest covering roughly 40%. Germline assignment: CDR1 SGHAT and CDR2 FQDESV (reference sequence). The ends lost 2 bases at V and 7 bases at J; junction bases unmatched: 9. This CDR3 is 15 amino acids long. V is TRBV11-1 and J is TRBJ1-2, with 8 nucleotides matching TRBD1. This sequence originates from a female donor with Graves disease. The material sequenced was peripheral blood mononuclear cells (PBMCs), taken when the disease was refractory, from a patient treated with antithyroid drugs. CDR3 protein: CASSLQGASFRGYTF. The CDR3 DNA follows: TGTGCCAGCAGCTTACAGGGGGCGAGTTTTCGTGGCTACACCTTC.